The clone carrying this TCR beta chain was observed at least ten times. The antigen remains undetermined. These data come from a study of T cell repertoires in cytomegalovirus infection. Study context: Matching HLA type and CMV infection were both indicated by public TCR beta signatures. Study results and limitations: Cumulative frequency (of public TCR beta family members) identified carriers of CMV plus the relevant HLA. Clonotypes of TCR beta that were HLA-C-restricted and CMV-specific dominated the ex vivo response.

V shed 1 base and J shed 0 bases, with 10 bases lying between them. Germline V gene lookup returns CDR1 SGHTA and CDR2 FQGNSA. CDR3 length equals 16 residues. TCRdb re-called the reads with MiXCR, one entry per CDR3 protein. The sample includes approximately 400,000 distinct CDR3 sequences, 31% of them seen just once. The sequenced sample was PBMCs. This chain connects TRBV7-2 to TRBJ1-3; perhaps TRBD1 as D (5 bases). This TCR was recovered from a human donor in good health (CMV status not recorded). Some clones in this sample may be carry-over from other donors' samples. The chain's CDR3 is CASSLVGDLSGNTIYF. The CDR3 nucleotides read TGTGCCAGCAGCTTAGTGGGGGACCTCTCTGGAAACACCATATATTTT.